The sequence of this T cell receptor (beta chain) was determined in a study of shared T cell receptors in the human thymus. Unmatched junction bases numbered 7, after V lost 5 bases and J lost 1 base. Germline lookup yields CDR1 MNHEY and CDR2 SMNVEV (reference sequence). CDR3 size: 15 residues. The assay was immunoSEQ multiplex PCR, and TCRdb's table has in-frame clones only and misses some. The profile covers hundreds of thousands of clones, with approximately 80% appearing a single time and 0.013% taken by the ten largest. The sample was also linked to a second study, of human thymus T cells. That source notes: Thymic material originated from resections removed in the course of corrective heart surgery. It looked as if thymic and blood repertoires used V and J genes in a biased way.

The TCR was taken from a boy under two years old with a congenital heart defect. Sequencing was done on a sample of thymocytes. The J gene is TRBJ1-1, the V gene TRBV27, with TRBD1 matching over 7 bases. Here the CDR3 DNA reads TGTGCCAGCAGTCCACGACAGGGTAGGAACACTGAAGCTTTCTTT. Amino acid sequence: CASSPRQGRNTEAFF.